Below are 32 T cell receptor beta chains sequenced from a single sample in a study of cytotoxic CD8 clonotypes in ibrutinib-treated CLL. Repertoires were generated with immunoSEQ multiplex PCR, while TCRdb's copy carries only in-frame clones and drops some. The data hold about 140,000 clones, with 75% to 95% observed a single time. The sequencing used PBMCs, collected after 12 months of ibrutinib treatment. These receptors all stem from a human donor with chronic lymphocytic leukemia.

The CDR3 bases are TGTGCCAGCAGCTTATACCAGCGGCAGAACACCGGGGAGCTGTTTTTT. This translates into CASSLYQRQNTGELFF. J is TRBJ2-2 and V is TRBV7-2, with D perhaps TRBD2 (5 bases). The V gene lost 2 bases and the J gene lost 1 base, with 11 bases spanning the gap. The CDR3 covers 16 residues. Germline V gene sequence: CDR1 SGHTA, CDR2 FQGNSA.

The V gene is TRBV2, the J gene TRBJ2-5; 7 nucleotides agree with TRBD2. The germline CDR1 and CDR2 sequences are SNHLY and FYNNEI. CDR3 length: 16 amino acids. The junction had 8 bases not matched to a gene; V was cut back by 2 bases and J by 2 bases. CDR3 amino acids: CASSELGPGRQETQYF. In DNA, the CDR3 is TGTGCCAGCAGTGAATTAGGGCCCGGGAGGCAAGAGACCCAGTACTTC.

The CDR3 region has the DNA TGTGCCAGCAGCCCGGGACTAGCCTACGAGCAGTACTTC. The encoded protein is CASSPGLAYEQYF. The V gene is TRBV14, the J gene TRBJ2-7; 8 nucleotides align to TRBD2. Germline assignment: CDR1 SGHDN and CDR2 FVKESK. V shed 4 bases and J 2 bases; nucleotides not matched to a gene: 1. The CDR3 sequence is 13 residues long.

The rearrangement joins TRBV30 to TRBJ1-2; D ambiguous. Trimming left V 2 bases short and J 4 bases short, with 20 bases between. Germline V gene sequence: CDR1 GTSNPN, CDR2 SVGIG (reference sequence). The CDR3 sequence is 16 residues long. The CDR3 DNA follows: TGTGCCTGGAGTAATCCACCGAGGACCGTAACCTATGGCTACACCTTC. Protein product: CAWSNPPRTVTYGYTF.

The chain is built from TRBV11-2 and TRBJ2-3, with D possibly matching TRBD2 (6 bases). Germline V gene lookup returns CDR1 SGHAT and CDR2 FQNNGV. This CDR3 has 13 amino acids. Deletions cut 5 bases from V and 8 bases from J, with 14 bases between. CDR3 in DNA: TGTGCCAGCAGCACTCCGACCGGGGGTACGCAGTATTTT. As protein: CASSTPTGGTQYF.

The chain joins TRBV5-8 to TRBJ1-5, with a possible D match to TRBD1 (6 bases). V was trimmed by 4 bases and J by 2 bases, leaving 13 bases between them. This CDR3 region has 15 residues. CDR1 is SGHTS, CDR2 YDEGEE, per germline. Here the CDR3 reads CASSLDGGGNQPQHF. The CDR3 DNA follows: TGTGCCAGCAGCCTGGACGGGGGCGGCAATCAGCCCCAGCATTTT.

The chain joins TRBV11-2 to TRBJ2-1, with D possibly being TRBD2 (5 bases). The CDR3 is 16 residues long. Trimming pared 2 bases from V and 4 bases from J, leaving 15 bases between. Germline V gene sequence: CDR1 SGHAT, CDR2 FQNNGV. The CDR3 reads CASSLLLTTSYNEQFF. The CDR3 nucleotides read TGTGCCAGCAGCTTACTTCTGACTACTTCATACAATGAGCAGTTCTTC. The full variable domain, in which reference TRBV11-2 and TRBJ2-1 provide the parts outside the CDR3, is EAGVAQSPRYKIIEKRQSVAFWCNPISGHATLYWYQQILGQGPKLLIQFQNNGVVDDSQLPKDRFSAERLKGVDSTLKIQPAKLEDSAVYLCASSLLLTTSYNEQFFGPGTRLTVL.

This sequence joins TRBV18 and TRBJ1-1, with 9 bases aligning to TRBD1. V shed 3 bases and J 4 bases; nucleotides not matched to a gene: 9. There are 16 residues in the CDR3. The germline gives CDR1 KGHSH, CDR2 LQKENI. The CDR3 here is CASSPPQGALGTEAFF. CDR3 DNA: TGTGCCAGCTCACCCCCACAGGGGGCGTTGGGCACTGAAGCTTTCTTT.

The chain is built from TRBV30 and TRBJ2-3, with D unclear. The CDR3 extends over 12 amino acids. Germline assignment: CDR1 GTSNPN and CDR2 SVGIG (reference sequence). Deletions cut 5 bases from V and 0 bases from J, with 6 bases between. The CDR3 nucleotides read TGTGCCTGGGGGCCTAGCACAGATACGCAGTATTTT. As protein: CAWGPSTDTQYF.

V is TRBV6-6 and J is TRBJ1-2; D unclear. CDR3 length: 16 amino acids. Trimming removed 0 bases from V and 2 bases from J, with 13 bases in between. Germline CDR1 reads MNHNY; CDR2 reads SVGAGI (reference sequence). The CDR3 nucleotides read TGTGCCAGCAGTTACTCCGCAGGATTGTACAACTATGGCTACACCTTC. It encodes CASSYSAGLYNYGYTF.

This clone was recorded once. J is TRBJ2-1 and V is TRBV7-6; 12 bases line up with TRBD2. CDR3 length: 19 amino acids. The germline V gene has CDR1 SGHVS and CDR2 FNYEAQ. The J segment lost 4 bases and the V segment lost 4 bases, leaving 14 bases of the junction unmatched. Here the CDR3 reads CASSSLRAGTSGRYNEQFF. CDR3 coding DNA: TGTGCCAGCAGCTCTCTAAGGGCCGGGACTAGCGGGCGATACAATGAGCAGTTCTTC.

This clone was found once. This chain links TRBV19 with TRBJ2-7; no clear D. There are 11 residues in the CDR3. Trimming stripped 5 bases from V and 4 bases from J, with 6 bases between. Germline CDR1 and CDR2: LNHDA and SQIVND (reference sequence). In nucleotides, the CDR3 is TGTGCCAGTAGTTCTAAGTACGAGCAGTACTTC. Amino acids: CASSSKYEQYF.

The genes are TRBV28 and TRBJ1-2; TRBD1 is a possible D gene (5 bases). This CDR3 is 12 amino acids long. Trimming stripped 7 bases from V and 6 bases from J, with 12 bases between. Germline V gene data show CDR1 as MDHEN and CDR2 as SYDVKM. This chain's CDR3 is CASNQGIDGYTF. CDR3 in DNA: TGTGCCAGCAATCAGGGAATCGATGGCTACACCTTC.

The chain links TRBV7-2 to TRBJ1-5; 11 bases line up with TRBD1. Trimming at V came to 5 bases and at J to 3 bases, leaving 3 bases not matched to a gene. This CDR3 contains 15 residues. Germline V gene lookup returns CDR1 SGHTA and CDR2 FQGNSA. DNA for the CDR3: TGTGCCAGCAGCCTGGGACAGGGGGTCAATCAGCCCCAGCATTTT. Its protein is CASSLGQGVNQPQHF.

CDR3 DNA: TGCGCCAGCAGCCAAGATATTGGGAGGCTAGCGGGGGACAATGAGCAGTTCTTC. Amino acids: CASSQDIGRLAGDNEQFF. The V and J genes are TRBV4-3 and TRBJ2-1; 10 bases are shared with TRBD2. The trim removed 0 bases at V and 5 bases at J, leaving 10 bases unmatched. CDR3 size: 18 residues. The V gene's germline CDR1 is LGHNA and CDR2 YSLEER.

CDR3 region: CASSEGTEYNEQFF. The CDR3 DNA reads TGTGCCAGCAGTGAAGGGACAGAATACAATGAGCAGTTCTTC. The chain links TRBV27 to TRBJ2-1; the match to TRBD1 covers 7 bases. The CDR3 totals 14 residues. Looked up from germline, CDR1 is MNHEY and CDR2 is SMNVEV (reference sequence). After removal of 5 bases from V and 4 bases from J, the junction contained 5 bases not matched to a gene.

The CDR3 reads CASGRLAGVGEQYF. CDR3 sequence (DNA): TGTGCCAGTGGCCGGCTAGCGGGAGTAGGTGAGCAGTACTTC. The gene calls are TRBV7-3 and TRBJ2-7; 10 nucleotides match TRBD2. The CDR3 spans 14 residues. The germline CDR1 and CDR2 sequences are SGHTA and FQGTGA. Trimming removed 9 bases from V and 7 bases from J; junction bases left unmatched: 12.

V usage is TRBV6-6 and J usage is TRBJ2-5, with TRBD1 as a possible D gene (6 bases). Germline assignment: CDR1 MNHNY and CDR2 SVGAGI (reference sequence). The germline V and J ends were trimmed by 5 bases and 4 bases, with 8 bases remaining between them. The CDR3 length is 12 residues. The CDR3 coding sequence is TGTGCCAGCAGTCAGGACAGAGAGACCCAGTACTTC. Translation gives CASSQDRETQYF.

The chain employs TRBV11-1 and TRBJ2-7, with 11 bases matching TRBD2. Germline lookup yields CDR1 SGHAT and CDR2 FQDESV (reference sequence). J gave up 10 bases and V 2 bases, and 7 bases lay outside the gene matches. This CDR3 is built from 14 residues. The CDR3 DNA reads TGTGCCAGCAGCTTAACTAGCGGGAGAACGGAACAGTACTTC. Protein sequence: CASSLTSGRTEQYF.

The chain is built from TRBV9 and TRBJ2-7, with 7 positions matching TRBD2. The CDR3 totals 14 residues. Unmatched junction bases numbered 7, after V lost 3 bases and J lost 4 bases. The germline CDR1 and CDR2 sequences are SGDLS and YYNGEE. The CDR3 protein is CASSGGRAGYEQYF. The CDR3 coding sequence is TGTGCCAGCAGCGGAGGGAGGGCCGGGTACGAGCAGTACTTC. The whole variable domain, remainder taken from reference TRBV9 and TRBJ2-7, is DSGVTQTPKHLITATGQRVTLRCSPRSGDLSVYWYQQSLDQGLQFLIQYYNGEERAKGNILERFSAQQFPDLHSELNLSSLELGDSALYFCASSGGRAGYEQYFGPGTRLTVT.

The chain combines TRBV5-4 with TRBJ2-5; D is perhaps TRBD1 (5 bases). V dropped 4 bases and J dropped 3 bases, with 13 bases sitting between them. The CDR3 covers 14 residues. Germline V gives CDR1 SGHNT, CDR2 YYREEE (reference sequence). For the CDR3, the DNA is TGTGCCAGCAGCCTGGCCCCGACAGAAGAGACCCAGTACTTC. Amino acids: CASSLAPTEETQYF.

The chain recombines TRBV28 with TRBJ2-7, with TRBD1 matching over 8 bases. Trimming at V came to 8 bases and at J to 4 bases, leaving 10 bases not matched to a gene. Germline CDR1 is MDHEN and CDR2 is SYDVKM. The CDR3 runs 14 residues. The CDR3 spells CASLASGQAYEQYF. Here the CDR3 DNA reads TGTGCCAGCCTCGCGTCGGGACAGGCTTACGAGCAGTACTTC.

The V gene is TRBV20-1, the J gene TRBJ2-7; the D gene is possibly TRBD1 (6 bases). V was cut by 5 bases and J by 9 bases, with 14 bases left in between. The CDR3 is 11 residues long. Germline V gene lookup returns CDR1 DFQATT and CDR2 SNEGSKA (reference sequence). The CDR3, as DNA: TGCAGTGCTCCGGGGACATCAGGGCAGTACTTC. Its protein product is CSAPGTSGQYF.

The chain has TRBV19 and TRBJ2-7, with TRBD2 identical over 7 bases. J was trimmed by 2 bases and V by 3 bases; bases with no gene match: 7. The germline V gene encodes CDR1 LNHDA and CDR2 SQIVND (reference sequence). The CDR3 totals 15 residues. The CDR3 here is CASSMGAGSPYEQYF. The CDR3, as DNA: TGTGCCAGTAGTATGGGAGCGGGATCCCCCTACGAGCAGTACTTC.

CDR3 nucleotides: TGTGCCAGCAGTTTCGAGAGGACTGAAGCTTTCTTT. Translation: CASSFERTEAFF. V is TRBV28 and J is TRBJ1-1; D is unresolved. This CDR3 contains 12 residues. Germline V gene data show CDR1 as MDHEN and CDR2 as SYDVKM. Trimming left V 3 bases short and J 5 bases short, with 7 bases between.

The DNA of the CDR3 is TGTGCCTCCCGAGGGTGGAACACCGGGGAGCTGTTTTTT. Amino acids: CASRGWNTGELFF. The V call is TRBV30, the J call TRBJ2-2, with D perhaps TRBD2 (5 bases). The V gene lost 7 bases and the J gene lost 1 base, with 10 bases spanning the gap. Germline lookup yields CDR1 GTSNPN and CDR2 SVGIG (reference sequence). The CDR3 runs 13 residues.

The chain joins TRBV5-1 to TRBJ1-2; D possibly corresponds to TRBD1 (5 bases). The CDR3 is 14 amino acids. V lost 4 bases, J lost 6 bases, and 16 bases lay in between. The germline gives CDR1 SGHRS, CDR2 YFSETQ. CDR3 DNA sequence: TGCGCCAGCAGCCCCTCGACGGGGCCCGATGGCTACACCTTC. Protein: CASSPSTGPDGYTF.

This chain links TRBV10-3 with TRBJ1-1, with D possibly TRBD1 on 5 matching bases. This CDR3 has 13 amino acids. Germline V gives CDR1 ENHRY, CDR2 SYGVKD. V lost 6 bases to trimming and J lost 4 bases, with 12 bases between them. The CDR3: CAIRGTGGTEAFF. CDR3 DNA: TGTGCCATCAGGGGAACGGGGGGCACTGAAGCTTTCTTT.

This chain uses TRBV6-5 with TRBJ2-5, with 9 bases aligning to TRBD2. Losses at the gene ends were 6 bases for V and 4 bases for J; bases not matched to a gene: 3. CDR3 length equals 13 residues. Germline assignment: CDR1 MNHEY and CDR2 SVGAGI. CDR3 sequence: CASRLLAGETQYF. DNA of the CDR3: TGTGCCAGCAGACTACTAGCGGGAGAGACCCAGTACTTC.

For this clone: Additional DNA sequences in this sample encode the identical CDR3. The rearrangement joins TRBV6-5 to TRBJ1-5; perhaps TRBD1 as D (6 bases). Per the germline V gene, CDR1 is MNHEY and CDR2 is SVGAGI. Trimming stripped 6 bases from V and 1 base from J, with 7 bases between. The CDR3 is 13 amino acids. The CDR3 DNA sequence: TGTGCCAGCAGGGGGGGCAGCAATCAGCCCCAGCATTTT. As protein: CASRGGSNQPQHF.

The rearrangement links TRBV5-1 to TRBJ2-5; no firm D call. CDR3 length: 13 amino acids. Trimming removed 4 bases at V and 1 base at J, with 8 bases between. Germline values: CDR1 SGHRS, CDR2 YFSETQ. The CDR3 DNA reads as TGCGCCAGCAGCATAGGTGTCCAAGAGACCCAGTACTTC. Its translation is CASSIGVQETQYF.

This clone is a singleton in its sample. This chain connects TRBV7-2 to TRBJ1-5, with a tentative D call TRBD1 (5 bases). The CDR3 has 14 amino acids. Germline values: CDR1 SGHTA, CDR2 FQGNSA. Deletions cut 5 bases from V and 1 base from J, with 9 bases between. In nucleotides, the CDR3 is TGTGCCAGCAGCCAGGGAACGAGCAATCAGCCCCAGCATTTT. Amino acid sequence: CASSQGTSNQPQHF.